This TCR beta chain was sequenced in a study of type 1 regulatory T cells. Study in general: This in vitro CD4 product, T-allo10, is enriched for Tr1 cells and alloantigen-specific. Study-wide findings and caveats: Tr1 cells had a more restricted TCR repertoire than non-Tr1 cells.

By share, this clonotype ranks as medium-sized (0.01 to 0.1%). Its specificity is not known. The CDR3 is 14 residues long. CDR1 SGHVS and CDR2 FQNEAQ come from the germline V gene. V trimming: 5 bases; J trimming: 4 bases; junction bases outside the gene matches: 2. One entry per CDR3 protein results from TCRdb running MiXCR on the reads. The sample holds 70,000 or so distinct CDR3 sequences, around 20% seen once. This receptor was identified in a human donor in good health. The chain is built from TRBV7-8 and TRBJ2-1; 10 bases map to TRBD1. The sample consisted of cultured type 1 regulatory T (Tr1) cells, either the whole culture or a sorted fraction (not recorded which). CDR3 in amino acids: CASSPGQGYNEQFF. CDR3 nucleotide sequence: TGTGCCAGCAGCCCGGGACAGGGGTACAATGAGCAGTTCTTC.